This TCR beta chain was sequenced for a study of identical twins. Notes on the study in general: Insertions ran lower in abundant cord blood beta clonotypes, though not in memory repertoires. Monozygotic twin pairs showed more out-of-frame TCR alpha sharing than models estimated.

For this clonotype: Its target is not known. At one of its ends the junction is not consistent with the germline gene, which may arise from a read error.

There are 14 residues in the CDR3. The germline CDR1 and CDR2 sequences are LGHDT and YNNKEL (reference sequence). It was template switching that added a universal primer site, and there were unique molecular identifiers on the cDNA. TCRdb ran MiXCR on the 5' RACE reads and lists one entry per CDR3 protein. The table lists fewer than 650,000 distinct CDR3 sequences, 7.1% of them singletons. All of the donors were Caucasians in good health. These data were also filed under a second study, of yellow fever vaccine responses in identical twins.

The chain uses TRBV3-1 and TRBJ2-3; 7 bases fit TRBD1. The sequenced material came from PBMCs. This sequence originates from a woman between 18 and 29 years old in good health. CDR3 bases: TGTGCCAGCACCTCAGGGGGTAGCACAGATACGCAGAATTTT. Encoded protein: CASTSGGSTDTQNF.